A selection of T cell receptor beta chains follows, all from one sample in a study of blood T cells in healthy people across ages. TCRdb used MiXCR to reprocess the 5' RACE reads, holding one entry per CDR3 protein. Of 1.6 million or so distinct CDR3 sequences in the sample, about 35% are singletons; the top ten hold around 10%. The sequenced material came from blood. Every receptor here comes from a young woman in good health. Each CDR3 is given with its conserved first and last residue. D genes are given only for firm matches. Clone size is shown for a subset of rows, as once, few, many or a class of expanded clone.

clone size | D gene | J gene | V gene | CDR3 DNA | CDR3 protein
NA | NA | TRBJ1-2 | TRBV20-1 | TGCAGTGCTAGAGATGGGACTAACTGTGGCTACACCTTC | CSARDGTNCGYTF
few | NA | TRBJ1-4 | TRBV10-3 | TGTGCCATCAGTGATGAAGTGAGGGAAAAACTGTTTTTT | CAISDEVREKLFF
NA | NA | TRBJ2-1 | TRBV9 | TGTGCCAGCAGCGCGCTTTATGTTGCCAATGAGCAGTTCTTC | CASSALYVANEQFF
NA | TRBD2 | TRBJ2-1 | TRBV6-5 | TGTGCCAGCAGTCTGGGCGCGGGGGGAAACCATGAGCAGTTCTTC | CASSLGAGGNHEQFF
NA | TRBD2 | TRBJ2-7 | TRBV11-2 | TGTGCCAGCAGCTCTAGCGGGAGAGTCGGCTACGAGCAGTACTTC | CASSSSGRVGYEQYF
many | NA | TRBJ2-1 | TRBV4-1 | TGCGCCAGCAGCCCCTCGTTGGCTAGCGCTTACAATGAGCAGTTCTTC | CASSPSLASAYNEQFF
NA | NA | TRBJ2-1 | TRBV20-1 | TGCAGTGCTAGAGTTACGAGCGCACCCCACAATGAGCAGTTCTTC | CSARVTSAPHNEQFF
once | NA | TRBJ1-5 | TRBV6-1 | TGTGCCAGCCAGTCGGGAACATCGAGCAATCAGCCCCAGCATTTT | CASQSGTSSNQPQHF
many | NA | TRBJ1-4 | TRBV7-3 | TGTGCCAGCAGCTTTGGGACGGGTGAAAAACTGTTTTTT | CASSFGTGEKLFF
NA | TRBD2 | TRBJ2-3 | TRBV7-9 | TGTGCCAGCAGCTTTGCGGGAGTGTCAGATACGCAGTATTTT | CASSFAGVSDTQYF
NA | NA | TRBJ2-3 | TRBV7-6 | TGTGCCAGCCCGTCTGCGGGGAGCCGCGCAGATACGCAGTATTTT | CASPSAGSRADTQYF
NA | NA | TRBJ1-2 | TRBV5-6 | TGTGCCGGCAGCCAAACAGGCAACTATGGCTACACCTTC | CAGSQTGNYGYTF
many | NA | TRBJ2-7 | TRBV11-2 | TGTGCCAGCAGCCCCTATGACGAGCAGTACTTC | CASSPYDEQYF
many | TRBD2 | TRBJ2-1 | TRBV7-2 | TGTGCCAGCAGCCCAGGCGCTAGCGGACCCATCCAGCAGTTCTTC | CASSPGASGPIQQFF
once | NA | TRBJ2-1 | TRBV29-1 | TGCAGCGTCCTTGGGGCCACAGGGTCGGTTTCGGATGAGCAGTTCTTC | CSVLGATGSVSDEQFF
NA | TRBD1 | TRBJ2-5 | TRBV25-1 | TGTGCCAGCAGTGGCGGACAGGGGAGGGAAGAGCAGTACTTC | CASSGGQGREEQYF
NA | TRBD2 | TRBJ2-7 | TRBV5-6 | TGTGCCAGCAGCTTGGCGGGAGGGCCCCACTACGAGCAGTACTTC | CASSLAGGPHYEQYF
few | TRBD2 | TRBJ2-1 | TRBV13 | TGTGCCAGCAGCCCTCCGGGACTAGCGGCCGATGAGCAGTTCTTC | CASSPPGLAADEQFF
once | NA | TRBJ2-7 | TRBV7-9 | TGTGCCGGCAGCCCTGACCTGGGGCACGAGCAGTACTTC | CAGSPDLGHEQYF
NA | TRBD2 | TRBJ2-3 | TRBV27 | TGTGCCAGCAGTAGGTATAGCGGGGTCAGCACAGATACGCAGTATTTT | CASSRYSGVSTDTQYF
NA | TRBD2 | TRBJ2-1 | TRBV6-6 | TGTGCCAGCAGCCCCCCCATGGGACTAGCGGGGAATGAGCAGTTCTTC | CASSPPMGLAGNEQFF
many | NA | TRBJ2-3 | TRBV6-5 | TGTGCCAGCAGTTACTCTGACCCCGACAGGATCTACACAGATACGCAGTATTTT | CASSYSDPDRIYTDTQYF
NA | TRBD1 | TRBJ1-4 | TRBV6-2/TRBV6-3 | TGTGCCAGCTCGTATACGGACAGGGCCGAACTGTTTTTT | CASSYTDRAELFF
NA | TRBD1 | TRBJ2-7 | TRBV7-2 | TGTGCCAGCAGCCCCCGACAGGGCTCTGGATTGTACGAGCAGTACTTC | CASSPRQGSGLYEQYF
many | TRBD1 | TRBJ2-7 | TRBV10-2 | TGCGCCAGCAGTGAGTGGGACAGGTCAGAGCAGTACTTC | CASSEWDRSEQYF
few | NA | TRBJ2-2 | TRBV7-2 | TGTGCCAGCAGCTTACTGGGGCTCACCGGGGAGCTGTTTTTT | CASSLLGLTGELFF
few | TRBD1 | TRBJ2-1 | TRBV6-2/TRBV6-3 | TGTGCCAGCAGTCTAACCCTGACAGGGGTTCGGGTCGATGAGCAGTTCTTC | CASSLTLTGVRVDEQFF
few | NA | TRBJ2-3 | TRBV7-8 | TGTGCCAGCAGCTTAGGACCGGGAGAGGGAACAGATACGCAGTATTTT | CASSLGPGEGTDTQYF
few | NA | TRBJ2-5 | TRBV14 | TGTGCCAGCAGCCACCCCAAGGGCGGGAAGACCCAGTACTTC | CASSHPKGGKTQYF
NA | TRBD1 | TRBJ1-2 | TRBV20-1 | TGCAGTGCACCTACAGGGGACTATGGCTACACCTTC | CSAPTGDYGYTF
NA | NA | TRBJ1-2 | TRBV12-3/TRBV12-4 | TGTGCCAGCAGCCCAGGATCAATCTTCTATGGCTACACCTTC | CASSPGSIFYGYTF
NA | TRBD1 | TRBJ1-2 | TRBV7-2 | TGTGCCAGCAGCCTTAGTCCGGGTACGAGACAGGGGTCCTATGGCTACACCTTC | CASSLSPGTRQGSYGYTF
many | TRBD1 | TRBJ2-3 | TRBV29-1 | TGCAGCTCGGGACAGGGAAGCACAGATACGCAGTATTTT | CSSGQGSTDTQYF
once | NA | TRBJ1-5 | TRBV2 | TGTGCCAGCAACAGGCAGGACAATCAGCCCCAGCATTTT | CASNRQDNQPQHF
many | TRBD1 | TRBJ2-7 | TRBV5-1 | TGCGCCAGCAGCCCGGGACAGGGTCACTACGAGCAGTACTTC | CASSPGQGHYEQYF
few | NA | TRBJ2-1 | TRBV20-1 | TGCAGTGCTAGAGATCAGGACAGTTACTCCTACAATGAGCAGTTCTTC | CSARDQDSYSYNEQFF
NA | TRBD2 | TRBJ2-7 | TRBV2 | TGTGCCAGCAGCCGTAGCGGGAGAAATAGCGAGCAGTACTTC | CASSRSGRNSEQYF
NA | TRBD1 | TRBJ2-5 | TRBV4-1 | TGCGCCAGCAGCCCACAGGGGGCTCGCCAAGAGACCCAGTACTTC | CASSPQGARQETQYF
NA | NA | TRBJ1-1 | TRBV7-9 | TGTGCCAGCAGCACCGGGACGTTTAACACTGAAGCTTTCTTT | CASSTGTFNTEAFF
NA | NA | TRBJ2-5 | TRBV4-1 | TGCGCCAGCAGCCAAGATGTGAGGGGGTGGGAGACCCAGTACTTC | CASSQDVRGWETQYF
NA | NA | TRBJ2-7 | TRBV29-1 | TGCAGCGTAATAACTGGAAGGGGATCCTACGAGCAGTACTTC | CSVITGRGSYEQYF
many | NA | TRBJ2-5 | TRBV4-1 | TGCGCCAGCAGCCACACTGGACGGGACTCAAGGAGGGAGACCCAGTACTTC | CASSHTGRDSRRETQYF
few | NA | TRBJ2-4 | TRBV10-3 | TGTGCCATCAGTGAGGACTATTCCAAAAACATTCAGTACTTC | CAISEDYSKNIQYF
few | NA | TRBJ2-1 | TRBV7-2 | TGTGCCAGCAGCCGTAGACAGGTTTCCTACAATGAGCAGTTCTTC | CASSRRQVSYNEQFF
NA | TRBD1 | TRBJ2-7 | TRBV24-1 | TGTGCCACCAGTGATCCCCTTCGGACAGGGGGCGACTACGAGCAGTACTTC | CATSDPLRTGGDYEQYF
NA | TRBD1 | TRBJ1-5 | TRBV12-3/TRBV12-4 | TGTGCCAGCAGACCTTCCTGGGACAGGTCTAGCAATCAGCCCCAGCATTTT | CASRPSWDRSSNQPQHF